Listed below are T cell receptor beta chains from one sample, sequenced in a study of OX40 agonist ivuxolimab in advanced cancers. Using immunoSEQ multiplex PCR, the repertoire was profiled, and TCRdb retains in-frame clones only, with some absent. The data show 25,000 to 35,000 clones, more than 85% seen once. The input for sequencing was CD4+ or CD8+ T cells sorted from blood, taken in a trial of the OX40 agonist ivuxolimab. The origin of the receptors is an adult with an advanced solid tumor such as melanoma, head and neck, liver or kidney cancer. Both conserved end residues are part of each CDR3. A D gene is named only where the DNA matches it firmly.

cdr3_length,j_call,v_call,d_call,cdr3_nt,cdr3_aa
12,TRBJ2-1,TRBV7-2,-,TGTGCCAGCAGCTTAGAACTCAATGAGCAGTTCTTC,CASSLELNEQFF
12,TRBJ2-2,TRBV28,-,TGTGCCAGCAGTTCCCCCCGCGGGGAGCTGTTTTTT,CASSSPRGELFF
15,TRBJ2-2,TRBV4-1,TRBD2,TGCGCCAGCAGCCAAGATACGGCGGGAGTCGGGGAGCTGTTTTTT,CASSQDTAGVGELFF
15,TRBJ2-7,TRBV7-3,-,TGTGCCAGCAGCCAAGATCCACTAGTCCCTCCAGAACAGTACTTC,CASSQDPLVPPEQYF
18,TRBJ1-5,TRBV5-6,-,TGTGCCAGCAGCTTGGGAGGACCCGCCGGTTATAGCAATCAGCCCCAGCATTTT,CASSLGGPAGYSNQPQHF
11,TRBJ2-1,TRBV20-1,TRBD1,TGCAGTGCTAGCCTCCCGGACAGGGGGTTCTTC,CSASLPDRGFF
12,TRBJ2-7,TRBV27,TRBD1,TGTGCCAGCAGTTTGACAGGGGACGAGCAGTACTTC,CASSLTGDEQYF
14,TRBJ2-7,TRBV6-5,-,TGTGCCAGCAGCCCAGGGCGGGGAACCTACGAGCAGTACTTC,CASSPGRGTYEQYF
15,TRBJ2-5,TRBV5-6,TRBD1,TGTGCCAGCAGCTTGGCGAGGGACAGGGGTGAGACCCAGTACTTC,CASSLARDRGETQYF
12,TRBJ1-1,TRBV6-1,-,TGTGCCAGCAATACAAGGCCCCCTGAAGCTTTCTTT,CASNTRPPEAFF
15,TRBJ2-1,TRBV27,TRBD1,TGTGCCAGCAGTTTGGGACAGGGGGCGTTGAATGAGCAGTTCTTC,CASSLGQGALNEQFF
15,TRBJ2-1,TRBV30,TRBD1,TGTGTCTGGACTCAGGGGGCAGGGTCCTACAATGAGCAGTTCTTC,CVWTQGAGSYNEQFF
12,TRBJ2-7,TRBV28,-,TGTGCCAGCAGTTACCCCGCTTTGGAGCAGTACTTC,CASSYPALEQYF